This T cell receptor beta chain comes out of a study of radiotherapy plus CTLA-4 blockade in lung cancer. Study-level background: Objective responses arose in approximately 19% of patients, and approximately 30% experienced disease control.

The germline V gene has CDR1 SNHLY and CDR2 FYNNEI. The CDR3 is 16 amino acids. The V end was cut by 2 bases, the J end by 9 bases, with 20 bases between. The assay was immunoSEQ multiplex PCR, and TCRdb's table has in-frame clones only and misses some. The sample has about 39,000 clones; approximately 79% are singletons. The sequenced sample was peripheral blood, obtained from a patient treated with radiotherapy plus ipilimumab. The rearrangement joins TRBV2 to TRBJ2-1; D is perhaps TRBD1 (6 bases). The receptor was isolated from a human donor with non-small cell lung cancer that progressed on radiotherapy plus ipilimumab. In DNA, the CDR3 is TGTGCCAGCAGTGAAAGGGGCAGGGGAAATCGGGTTGAGCAGTTCTTC. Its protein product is CASSERGRGNRVEQFF.